The clone carrying this TCR beta chain was counted a few times. The CDR3 has 14 amino acids. V was trimmed by 5 bases and J by 3 bases, leaving 14 bases between them. In germline, CDR1 is MDHEN, CDR2 SYDVKM. Expressed TCRB transcripts were sequenced because the isolated RNA had all been reverse transcribed beforehand. Roughly 3.6 million reads, on average, came from each naive, central memory and regulatory T cell sample. Data came from immunoSEQ multiplex PCR; TCRdb stores just in-frame clones and leaves some out. The top ten clones hold 0.02% to 0.025% of a sample with about 900,000 clones, about a sixth of them seen once. The sample comes from a study of beta chain features in type 1 diabetes.

The sequence was collected from a woman aged 18-29 years in good health. The specimen sequenced was naive CD4+ T cells from blood. The chain joins TRBV28 to TRBJ2-7; a possible D gene is TRBD1 (6 bases). CDR3 in amino acids: CASSPPTGHYEQYF. CDR3 sequence (DNA): TGTGCCAGCAGTCCCCCGACAGGCCACTACGAGCAGTACTTC.